The clone carrying this T cell receptor (beta chain) appeared a few times. The antigen is unknown. The CDR3 spans 12 residues. V dropped 5 bases and J dropped 4 bases, with 9 bases sitting between them. The record originates from a study of identical twins. TCRdb independently ran MiXCR on the 5' RACE reads; one entry per CDR3 protein. The sample includes around 1.7 million distinct CDR3 sequences, 32% seen only once; the top ten take about 0.27%. General study points: Memory repertoires lacked the insertion deficit that abundant cord blood beta clonotypes showed. Analyses based on zero insertions could be partly confounded by invariant MAIT and iNKT cells. Out-of-frame alpha sequences that twins shared showed excess low generation probability.

Healthy Caucasians made up all donors. The sample consisted of cord blood. The clonotype was recovered from a newborn girl in good health. The rearrangement links TRBV12-3 or TRBV12-4 to TRBJ2-7; D gene unclear. CDR3 sequence: CASSDSGYEQYF. The CDR3 DNA sequence: TGTGCCAGCAGTGATAGTGGGTACGAGCAGTACTTC.